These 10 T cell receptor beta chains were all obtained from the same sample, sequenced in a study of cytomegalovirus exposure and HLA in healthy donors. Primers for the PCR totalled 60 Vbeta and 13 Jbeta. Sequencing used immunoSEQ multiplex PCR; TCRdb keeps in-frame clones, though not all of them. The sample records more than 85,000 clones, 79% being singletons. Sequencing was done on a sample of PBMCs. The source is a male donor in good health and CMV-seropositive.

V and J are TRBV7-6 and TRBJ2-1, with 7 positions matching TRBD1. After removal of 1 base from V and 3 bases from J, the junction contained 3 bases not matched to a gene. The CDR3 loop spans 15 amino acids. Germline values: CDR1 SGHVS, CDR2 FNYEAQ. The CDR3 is CASSLGWDSYNEQFF. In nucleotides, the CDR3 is TGTGCCAGCAGCTTAGGGTGGGACAGCTACAATGAGCAGTTCTTC.

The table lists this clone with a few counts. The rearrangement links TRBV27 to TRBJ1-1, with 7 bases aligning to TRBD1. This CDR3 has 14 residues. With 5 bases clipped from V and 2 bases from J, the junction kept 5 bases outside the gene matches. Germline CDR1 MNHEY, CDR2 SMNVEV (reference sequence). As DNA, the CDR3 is TGTGCCAGCAGTGCAAGGGGGCATAACACTGAAGCTTTCTTT. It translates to CASSARGHNTEAFF.

The CDR3 DNA reads as TGCGCCAGCAGCCCCTCTGCCGGGTCCCCCACCTACGAGCAGTACTTC. Protein sequence: CASSPSAGSPTYEQYF. The chain has TRBV5-1 and TRBJ2-7; D remains unclear. Trimming removed 4 bases at V and 2 bases at J, with 19 bases between. Germline loops: CDR1 SGHRS, CDR2 YFSETQ. The CDR3 extends over 16 amino acids.

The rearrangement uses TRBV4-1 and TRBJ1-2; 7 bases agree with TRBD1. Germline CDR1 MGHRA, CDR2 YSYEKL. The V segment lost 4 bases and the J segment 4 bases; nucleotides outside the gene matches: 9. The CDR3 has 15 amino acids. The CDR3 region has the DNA TGCGCCAGCAGCCTGATTGACAGGACAGGCTATGGCTACACCTTC. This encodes CASSLIDRTGYGYTF.

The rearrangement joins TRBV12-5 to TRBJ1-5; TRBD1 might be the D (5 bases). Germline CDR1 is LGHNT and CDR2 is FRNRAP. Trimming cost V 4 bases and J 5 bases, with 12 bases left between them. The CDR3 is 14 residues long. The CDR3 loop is CASGSQVPDQPQHF. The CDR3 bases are TGTGCTAGTGGTTCACAGGTCCCCGATCAGCCCCAGCATTTT.

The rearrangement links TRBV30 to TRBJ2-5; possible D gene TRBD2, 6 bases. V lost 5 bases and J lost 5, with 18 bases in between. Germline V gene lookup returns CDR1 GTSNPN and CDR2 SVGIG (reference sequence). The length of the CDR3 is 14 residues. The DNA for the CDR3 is TGTGCCTGGGGGTCGGGGGAGCGGGTCGAGACCCAGTACTTC. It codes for CAWGSGERVETQYF.

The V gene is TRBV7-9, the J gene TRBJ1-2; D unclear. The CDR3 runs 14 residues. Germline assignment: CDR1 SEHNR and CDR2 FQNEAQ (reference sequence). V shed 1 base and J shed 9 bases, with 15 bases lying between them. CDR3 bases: TGTGCCAGCAGCTTAGGGGCGGGCAGCACAAGCTACACCTTC. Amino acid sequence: CASSLGAGSTSYTF.

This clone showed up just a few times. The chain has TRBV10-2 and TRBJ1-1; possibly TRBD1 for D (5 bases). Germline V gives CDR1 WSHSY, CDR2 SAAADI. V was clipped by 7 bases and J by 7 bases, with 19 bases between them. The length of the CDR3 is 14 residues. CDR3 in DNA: TGCGCCAGCATGAGACAGCCTCCTAGGGGTGAAGCTTTCTTT. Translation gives CASMRQPPRGEAFF.

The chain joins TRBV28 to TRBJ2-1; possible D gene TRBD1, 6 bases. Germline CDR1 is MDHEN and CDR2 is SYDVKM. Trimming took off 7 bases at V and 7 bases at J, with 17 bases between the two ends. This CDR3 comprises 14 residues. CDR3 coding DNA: TGTGCCAGCACGAAACCTCAGGGGATTAATGAGCAGTTCTTC. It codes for CASTKPQGINEQFF.

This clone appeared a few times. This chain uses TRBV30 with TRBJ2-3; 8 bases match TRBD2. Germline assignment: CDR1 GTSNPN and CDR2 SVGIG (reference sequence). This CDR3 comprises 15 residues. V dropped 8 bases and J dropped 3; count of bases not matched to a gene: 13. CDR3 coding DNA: TGTGCCGGAGGGTGGCGGGGGGCCCCAACAGATACGCAGTATTTT. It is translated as CAGGWRGAPTDTQYF.